Listed below are T cell receptor beta chains from one sample, sequenced in a study of Tregs in tolerant kidney transplant recipients. Profiled with immunoSEQ multiplex PCR; TCRdb holds only in-frame clones, not every one. The table lists 60,000 to 65,000 clones, roughly 98% of them singletons. Here the sequenced sample was Tregs from blood, taken before the transplant. The origin of the receptors is a human donor who received a combined kidney and bone marrow transplant. Both conserved end residues are part of each CDR3. D genes are given only for firm matches. Clone sizes are given selectively: once, few, many, or a class where the clone is expanded.

j_call v_call d_call clone_size cdr3_nt cdr3_aa
TRBJ1-1 TRBV5-1 . . TGCGCCAGCAGCGCAGGCCGAGAAGCTTTCTTT CASSAGREAFF
TRBJ2-7 TRBV9 . . TGTGCCAGCAGCGTAGCACCGAGGGGAGGCCCCTACGAGCAGTACTTC CASSVAPRGGPYEQYF
TRBJ2-1 TRBV28 TRBD1 . TGTGCCAGCAGGGGGACAGGATACTACAATGAGCAGTTCTTC CASRGTGYYNEQFF
TRBJ2-5 TRBV19 . . TGTGCCAGTAGTTATTCACTTCTGGAGACCCAGTACTTC CASSYSLLETQYF
TRBJ2-4 TRBV5-8 TRBD1 . TGTGCCAGCAGCCTCCGGGACAGGACACTACCAGCCAAAAACATTCAGTACTTC CASSLRDRTLPAKNIQYF
TRBJ2-7 TRBV30 TRBD2 . TGTGCCTGGAGTCTAGCGGGAGGGTATAAAGAGCAGTACTTC CAWSLAGGYKEQYF
TRBJ2-3 TRBV12-5 TRBD2 . TGTGCTAGTGGTTCCGGGACTAGCGACCCAGATACGCAGTATTTT CASGSGTSDPDTQYF
TRBJ1-2 TRBV5-8 . . TGTGCCAGCAGCTCGATCGGAGAGAGAGGCTATGGCTACACCTTC CASSSIGERGYGYTF
TRBJ1-2 TRBV6-5 TRBD1 . TGTGCCAGCAGTCCGGACAGGGATCGGGGCTACACCTTC CASSPDRDRGYTF
TRBJ1-5 TRBV4-2 . . TGTGCCAGCAGCCAAGCAATACAGGGCAATCAGCCCCAGCATTTT CASSQAIQGNQPQHF
TRBJ1-2 TRBV7-2 . . TGTGCCAGCAGCTTAGTGGGCAGGAACTATGGCTACACCTTC CASSLVGRNYGYTF
TRBJ1-2 TRBV4-1 . . TGCGCCAGCAGCTATACCGGGACAAGTAACTGTGGCTACACCTTC CASSYTGTSNCGYTF
TRBJ1-5 TRBV19 . . TGTGCCAGTAGGTCAGGGCTGTGGAGCAATCAGCCCCAGCATTTT CASRSGLWSNQPQHF
TRBJ1-1 TRBV5-6 . . TGTGCCAGCAGCTTCGGCACTGAAGCTTTCTTT CASSFGTEAFF
TRBJ1-1 TRBV2 TRBD1 . TGTGCCAGCAGCTTATTACAGGGGTCTAACACTGAAGCTTTCTTT CASSLLQGSNTEAFF
TRBJ2-3 TRBV5-1 TRBD1 . TGCGCCAGCAGGGTCGGGGACAGGGACCTCGATACGCAGTATTTT CASRVGDRDLDTQYF
TRBJ2-3 TRBV15 TRBD2 . TGTGCCACCAGCAGATCCGTAGTAGCGGGGGGGCCCATGTATACGCAGTATTTT CATSRSVVAGGPMYTQYF
TRBJ2-4 TRBV21-1 . . TGTGCCAGCAGCAAAACCGGGACACTCGGCGGAAACATTCAGTACTTC CASSKTGTLGGNIQYF
TRBJ1-2 TRBV10-3 . once TGTGCCATCACCAATGTTGGCAGCTATGGCTACACCTTC CAITNVGSYGYTF
TRBJ2-1 TRBV11-1 . once TGTGCCAGCAGCTTAGCCTGGAGCTTTGGGCAGTTCTTC CASSLAWSFGQFF
TRBJ2-1 TRBV5-6 . . TGTGCCAGCAGCTTGGCGCTCAGGGCTAACTACAATGAGCAGTTCTTC CASSLALRANYNEQFF
TRBJ2-5 TRBV5-4 TRBD2 . TGTGCCAGCAGCTCCAAACTAGCGGGGGGGCGGGAGACCCAGTACTTC CASSSKLAGGRETQYF
TRBJ1-5 TRBV6-1 . . TGTGCCAGCAGAGCCGGGAGCGGGGGCAATCAGCCCCAGCATTTT CASRAGSGGNQPQHF
TRBJ2-7 TRBV15 . . TGTGCCACCAGCACTAGCAGGGGAGGGCAACGAGGGTACGAGCAGTACTTC CATSTSRGGQRGYEQYF
TRBJ1-2 TRBV11-1 . . TGTGCCAGCAGCTTGGACAGCTATGGCTACACCTTC CASSLDSYGYTF
TRBJ2-3 TRBV30 TRBD2 . TGTGCCTGGAGTAGGTGGACTAGCGGGGGGGCAGATACGCAGTATTTT CAWSRWTSGGADTQYF
TRBJ2-2 TRBV2 TRBD2 . TGTGCCAGCAGAAGACTAGCGGGAGTGACCGGGGAGCTGTTTTTT CASRRLAGVTGELFF
TRBJ1-2 TRBV27 . . TGTGCCAGCAGTTTATCTACAGGGTATGGCTACACCTTC CASSLSTGYGYTF
TRBJ2-7 TRBV5-1 . . TGCGCCAGCAGCTTGGTGCAGGGTGCCACCTACGAGCAGTACTTC CASSLVQGATYEQYF
TRBJ1-6 TRBV28 . once TGTGCCAGCAGTTCCAGGGCCTCCTATAATTCACCCCTCCACTTT CASSSRASYNSPLHF
TRBJ2-1 TRBV30 . . TGTGCCTGGACCACTAGGCCCCTTTACAATGAGCAGTTCTTC CAWTTRPLYNEQFF
TRBJ2-7 TRBV9 . . TGTGCCAGCAGCGTAGAGGACACACCCTCCTACGAGCAGTACTTC CASSVEDTPSYEQYF
TRBJ2-3 TRBV11-2 . . TGTGCCAGTGGCCACACAGATACGCAGTATTTT CASGHTDTQYF
TRBJ2-3 TRBV5-1 TRBD2 . TGCGCCAGCAGCTCCCTCGCGGGGGGGACAGATACGCAGTATTTT CASSSLAGGTDTQYF
TRBJ2-3 TRBV7-3 . . TGTGCCAGCAGCTTAAGTCGCGGCACAGATACGCAGTATTTT CASSLSRGTDTQYF